Each of the 29 T cell receptor beta chains below was sequenced from the same sample in a study of blood T cell repertoires in COVID-19 (dated by TCRdb to about 2020). The method behind the library was the immunoSEQ multiplex PCR assay. TCRdb holds this immuneACCESS table with in-frame rearrangements only. Some clones are missing; in checked studies, unresolved V genes explain under half, and the rest has no known cause. The sample table shows roughly 340,000 clones, and approximately 92% are seen once. Of the sample, roughly 1% is held by the ten largest clones. The sample consisted of PBMCs or T cells enriched from blood (not recorded which). The receptors here all came from a man aged 18 to 30 who had recovered from COVID-19.

The chain carries TRBV27 and TRBJ2-2; TRBD2 agrees at 11 bases. Germline CDR1 is MNHEY and CDR2 is SMNVEV (reference sequence). The CDR3 loop spans 16 amino acids. Trimming took 2 bases from V and 9 from J; bases not matched to a gene: 8. The CDR3 here is CASSLGGLADLRELFF. CDR3 DNA: TGTGCCAGCAGTTTAGGGGGACTAGCGGATCTAAGGGAGCTGTTTTTT.

In this sample, this clone turned up a few times. The CDR3 nucleotides are TGTGCCAGCAGAACGGCTAGCGGGAGGGCTTCTCTATGGTACTTC. Its translation: CASRTASGRASLWYF. The chain recombines TRBV2 with TRBJ2-7; 12 positions agree with TRBD2. The ends lost 6 bases at V and 12 bases at J; junction bases unmatched: 15. Germline CDR1 is SNHLY and CDR2 is FYNNEI. This CDR3 comprises 15 residues.

V and J are TRBV19 and TRBJ2-2; 7 nucleotides agree with TRBD1. CDR1 and CDR2 (germline): LNHDA, SQIVND (reference sequence). After removal of 10 bases from V and 4 bases from J, the junction contained 6 bases not matched to a gene. CDR3 length: 13 residues. CDR3 sequence: CATYRGITGELFF. Written as DNA, the CDR3 is TGTGCCACCTACAGGGGTATCACCGGGGAGCTGTTTTTT.

In DNA, the CDR3 is TGTGCCAGCAGCCCGTTGACAGGGGGCATTCCCCAAGAGACCCAGTACTTC. This sequence encodes CASSPLTGGIPQETQYF. The chain has TRBV9 and TRBJ2-5; 10 bases align to TRBD1. The CDR3 runs to 17 residues. The germline CDR1 and CDR2 sequences are SGDLS and YYNGEE. V was clipped by 4 bases and J by 1 base; unmatched bases: 10.

The rearrangement links TRBV6-1 to TRBJ1-5, with D perhaps TRBD1 (6 bases). Trimming took off 2 bases at V and 6 bases at J, with 20 bases between the two ends. The CDR3 has 17 amino acids. Germline lookup yields CDR1 MNHNS and CDR2 SASEGT. The CDR3 sequence: CASSERWQGIHRQPQHF. The CDR3 coding sequence is TGTGCCAGCAGTGAACGGTGGCAGGGGATCCATCGTCAGCCCCAGCATTTT.

This chain uses TRBV5-4 with TRBJ2-2; 9 nucleotides agree with TRBD1. V trimming: 2 bases; J trimming: 3 bases; junction bases outside the gene matches: 5. CDR1 SGHNT and CDR2 YYREEE come from the germline V gene (reference sequence). This CDR3 has 16 amino acids. The CDR3 sequence is CASSFPQGADTGELFF. In DNA form, the CDR3 reads TGTGCCAGCAGCTTCCCACAGGGGGCCGACACCGGGGAGCTGTTTTTT. Full variable domain (rest looked up from reference TRBV5-4 and TRBJ2-2): ETGVTQSPTHLIKTRGQQVTLRCSSQSGHNTVSWYQQALGQGPQFIFQYYREEENGRGNFPPRFSGLQFPNYSSELNVNALELDDSALYLCASSFPQGADTGELFFGEGSRLTVL.

This clone was seen just once. J is TRBJ1-5 and V is TRBV6-2 or TRBV6-3; the D gene is possibly TRBD1 (5 bases). CDR3 length: 14 amino acids. Germline CDR1 reads MNHEY; CDR2 reads SVGEGT. V dropped 6 bases and J dropped 6 bases, with 15 bases sitting between them. The CDR3 region is CASSQLGGTQPQHF. For the CDR3, the DNA is TGTGCCAGCAGCCAACTGGGGGGAACTCAGCCCCAGCATTTT.

This clone was found a few times. The gene calls are TRBV24-1 and TRBJ2-6; D is possibly TRBD1 (6 bases). The V end was cut by 6 bases, the J end by 2 bases, with 13 bases between. This CDR3 has 16 amino acids. Looked up from germline, CDR1 is KGHDR and CDR2 is SFDVKD. CDR3 sequence (DNA): TGTGCCACCAGTACAGGGAACCTCGCTGGGGCCAACGTCCTGACTTTC. This encodes CATSTGNLAGANVLTF.

The chain couples TRBV29-1 to TRBJ1-1, with TRBD1 as a possible D gene (5 bases). The CDR3 covers 12 residues. V lost 3 bases, J lost 7 bases, and 12 bases lay in between. CDR1 and CDR2 (germline): SQVTM, ANQGSEA. The CDR3, as DNA: TGCAGCGTTGACCGTGGGGGGGGTGAAGCTTTCTTT. It translates to CSVDRGGGEAFF.

V is TRBV28 and J is TRBJ1-3; no clear D gene. The germline V gene encodes CDR1 MDHEN and CDR2 SYDVKM. This CDR3 has 11 residues. V lost 2 bases and J 8 bases, leaving 4 bases between the germline ends. The CDR3 DNA sequence: TGTGCCAGCAGTTTAGACTACACCATATATTTT. Protein sequence: CASSLDYTIYF.

This clone was seen a single time. The chain links TRBV11-3 to TRBJ2-1; TRBD2 aligns across 9 bases. J gave up 14 bases and V 4 bases, and 12 bases lay outside the gene matches. The germline V gene has CDR1 SGHNT and CDR2 YENEEA. This CDR3 comprises 14 residues. The CDR3 DNA reads as TGTGCCAGCAGCTCGGGACTAGCTGGGGGGGAGGAGTTCTTC. This translates into CASSSGLAGGEEFF.

The V gene is TRBV28, the J gene TRBJ2-3; TRBD2 matches at 10 bases. After removal of 3 bases from V and 5 bases from J, the junction contained 5 bases not matched to a gene. This CDR3 is built from 15 residues. CDR1 is MDHEN and CDR2 is SYDVKM in the germline V gene. CDR3 DNA sequence: TGTGCCAGCAGTTTTGGGACTAGCGCGGGAGATACGCAGTATTTT. This gives the protein CASSFGTSAGDTQYF. Using reference TRBV28 and TRBJ2-3 for the parts outside the CDR3, the full variable domain is DVKVTQSSRYLVKRTGEKVFLECVQDMDHENMFWYRQDPGLGLRLIYFSYDVKMKEKGDIPEGYSVSREKKERFSLILESASTNQTSMYLCASSFGTSAGDTQYFGPGTRLTVL.

The J gene is TRBJ2-1, the V gene TRBV5-1; maybe TRBD1 (5 bases). V was cut by 1 base and J by 2 bases, with 10 bases left in between. The CDR3 runs 15 residues. CDR1 is SGHRS and CDR2 is YFSETQ in the germline V gene. The CDR3 spells CASSLSGIPYNEQFF. The CDR3 bases are TGCGCCAGCAGCTTGTCAGGGATCCCCTACAATGAGCAGTTCTTC.

This clone has only one observation. The chain combines TRBV18 with TRBJ2-3; D ambiguous. Germline V gene sequence: CDR1 KGHSH, CDR2 LQKENI. The CDR3 extends over 14 amino acids. Trimming cost V 0 bases and J 2 bases, with 6 bases left between them. CDR3 sequence reads: CASSPPATTDTQYF. Here the CDR3 DNA reads TGTGCCAGCTCACCACCAGCGACCACAGATACGCAGTATTTT.

The chain links TRBV11-2 to TRBJ2-7; D is unresolved. CDR3 size: 14 residues. The germline CDR1 and CDR2 sequences are SGHAT and FQNNGV. V shed 5 bases and J shed 2 bases, with 13 bases lying between them. DNA of the CDR3: TGTGCCAGCAGCGTGGGCCGTCTCGCCTACGAGCAGTACTTC. Translation gives CASSVGRLAYEQYF.

This sequence joins TRBV18 and TRBJ1-1, with D perhaps TRBD1 (5 bases). V was clipped by 6 bases and J by 3 bases, with 17 bases between them. The V gene's germline CDR1 is KGHSH and CDR2 LQKENI. The CDR3 spans 15 residues. CDR3 sequence (DNA): TGTGCCAGCTCTCAACACCAGGGTTGGGACACTGAAGCTTTCTTT. Translated, it gives CASSQHQGWDTEAFF.

The gene calls are TRBV29-1 and TRBJ1-1; the match to TRBD1 covers 7 bases. The V gene end was trimmed by 5 bases and the J gene end by 10 bases; junction bases not matched to a gene: 4. Germline V gene lookup returns CDR1 SQVTM and CDR2 ANQGSEA. This CDR3 is 10 amino acids long. Here the CDR3 DNA reads TGCAGCGTTCCGGGACAGAGAGCTTTCTTT. Its translation is CSVPGQRAFF. The whole variable domain, filled in from reference TRBV29-1 and TRBJ1-1, reads SAVISQKPSRDICQRGTSLTIQCQVDSQVTMMFWYRQQPGQSLTLIATANQGSEATYESGFVIDKFPISRPNLTFSTLTVSNMSPEDSSIYLCSVPGQRAFFGQGTRLTVV.

The V call is TRBV9, the J call TRBJ2-6; a possible D gene is TRBD1 (6 bases). Per germline, CDR1 SGDLS and CDR2 YYNGEE. The CDR3 is made up of 17 amino acids. The V and J ends lost 0 bases and 0 bases respectively, with 10 bases between them. CDR3 nucleotide sequence: TGTGCCAGCAGCGTAGGCGTAGGGGGCTCTGGGGCCAACGTCCTGACTTTC. It translates to CASSVGVGGSGANVLTF.

The chain links TRBV6-5 to TRBJ2-7; D uncertain. CDR3 length equals 13 residues. The V end lost 0 bases, the J end lost 6 bases, and 9 bases lay between the germline ends. Germline CDR1 and CDR2: MNHEY and SVGAGI. The CDR3 protein is CASSYSAGIEQYF. The CDR3 DNA is TGTGCCAGCAGTTACTCGGCAGGCATCGAGCAGTACTTC.

The chain couples TRBV11-2 to TRBJ2-7; D is possibly TRBD1 (6 bases). V was pared by 5 bases and J by 3 bases, with 20 bases between. The germline CDR1 and CDR2 sequences are SGHAT and FQNNGV. The CDR3 runs 16 residues. Here the CDR3 reads CASSQGPDSYYYEQYF. The DNA for the CDR3 is TGTGCCAGCAGCCAGGGACCGGACAGCTACTACTACGAGCAGTACTTC.

The J gene is TRBJ1-4, the V gene TRBV5-1, with TRBD1 matching over 7 bases. The CDR3 is 13 residues long. CDR1 and CDR2 (germline): SGHRS, YFSETQ. V was clipped by 5 bases and J by 6 bases; unmatched bases: 4. In DNA, the CDR3 is TGCGCCAGCAGAGGGGGCGTTGATGAAAAACTGTTTTTT. Its translation is CASRGGVDEKLFF.

The chain links TRBV3-1 (or the pseudogene TRBV3-2) to TRBJ2-3; 12 bases match TRBD1. Germline lookup yields CDR1 LGHDT and CDR2 YNNKEL (reference sequence). The CDR3 is made up of 16 amino acids. The V segment lost 4 bases and the J segment 9 bases; nucleotides outside the gene matches: 11. CDR3 protein: CASSRGTGGETGTQYF. As DNA, the CDR3 is TGTGCCAGCAGCCGCGGGACAGGGGGCGAGACAGGCACGCAGTATTTT.

The rearrangement joins TRBV5-3 to TRBJ1-2; no clear D gene. TRBV5-3 is flagged as an ORF with uncertain function. V was pared by 1 base and J by 7 bases, with 23 bases between. The CDR3 runs to 17 residues. The CDR3 is CARSLRSPRSAFGGYTF. DNA of the CDR3: TGTGCCAGAAGCTTGCGGTCACCGCGATCCGCCTTCGGTGGCTACACCTTC.

This clone was recorded only once. This chain joins TRBV7-2 and TRBJ1-5, with D tentatively TRBD1 (5 bases). Trimming took off 1 base at V and 8 bases at J, with 12 bases between the two ends. The CDR3 consists of 14 residues. Germline values: CDR1 SGHTA, CDR2 FQGNSA. CDR3 nucleotide sequence: TGTGCCAGCAGCTTAGGACAGCCGCTGGAGCCCCAGCATTTT. It is translated as CASSLGQPLEPQHF.

The V call is TRBV18, the J call TRBJ2-7; D is uncertain. Germline-derived CDR1 and CDR2 are KGHSH and LQKENI. This CDR3 is built from 12 residues. Trimming pared 4 bases from V and 2 bases from J, leaving 6 bases between. The CDR3 sequence: CASSLQTYEQYF. The CDR3 region has the DNA TGTGCCAGCTCACTACAAACCTACGAGCAGTACTTC.

The genes are TRBV5-1 and TRBJ2-6; 10 bases fit TRBD1. The ends lost 0 bases at V and 2 bases at J; junction bases unmatched: 2. The CDR3 is 17 residues long. CDR1 and CDR2 from the germline V gene are SGHRS and YFSETQ. This chain's CDR3 is CASSLGQGAPGANVLTF. The CDR3 DNA reads as TGCGCCAGCAGCTTGGGACAGGGGGCGCCTGGGGCCAACGTCCTGACTTTC.

The chain joins TRBV19 to TRBJ2-1; 14 bases fit TRBD2. The V gene end was trimmed by 6 bases and the J gene end by 7 bases; junction bases not matched to a gene: 2. Germline V gene lookup returns CDR1 LNHDA and CDR2 SQIVND (reference sequence). The CDR3 is made up of 14 amino acids. CDR3 sequence: CASRGLAGANEQFF. The CDR3, as DNA: TGTGCCAGTAGGGGACTAGCGGGAGCTAATGAGCAGTTCTTC.

V gene TRBV30 combines with J gene TRBJ2-3, with TRBD2 matching over 13 bases. The CDR3 is 14 residues long. With V trimmed by 5 bases and J by 4 bases, 3 bases remained unmatched. CDR1 and CDR2 from the germline V gene are GTSNPN and SVGIG (reference sequence). This CDR3 reads CAWRLAGGADTQYF. The CDR3 DNA reads TGTGCCTGGCGACTAGCGGGAGGTGCAGATACGCAGTATTTT.

The chain is built from TRBV29-1 and TRBJ1-5, with 8 bases matching TRBD1. The CDR3 length is 12 residues. The V segment lost 6 bases and the J segment 5 bases; nucleotides outside the gene matches: 3. Germline-derived CDR1 and CDR2 are SQVTM and ANQGSEA. CDR3 sequence (DNA): TGCAGCGTATTGACAGGGGATCAGCCCCAGCATTTT. It encodes CSVLTGDQPQHF.